The T cell receptor (beta chain) under discussion was sequenced for a study of T cell responses to AZD1222 COVID-19 vaccine. This table comes from immunoSEQ multiplex PCR, and its TCRdb copy is limited to in-frame clones, with some not included. The table has over 95,000 clones, 80% to 95% seen once. The CDR3 consists of 15 residues. The ends were cut back, 5 bases at V and 3 bases at J, with 13 bases in the middle. Germline V gene data show CDR1 as KGHDR and CDR2 as SFDVKD. Material: peripheral blood, obtained on day 0 of AZD1222 vaccination. The V call is TRBV24-1, the J call TRBJ1-5; the D is unclear. The clonotype was recovered from an adult in good health. The CDR3 reads CATSGPEGSNQPQHF. The DNA of the CDR3 is TGTGCCACCAGTGGCCCTGAGGGTTCCAATCAGCCCCAGCATTTT.